Sequencing of this T cell receptor (beta chain) was carried out in a study of blood T cell repertoires in COVID-19. Germline values: CDR1 SGDLS, CDR2 YYNGEE. The CDR3 length is 15 residues. Trimming cost V 3 bases and J 6 bases; bases outside gene matches: 8. This clone is labeled as medium-sized (0.01 to 0.1%). In the study's own analysis: Reference gene primers were amplified, and this amplification served to estimate nucleated cell counts. Measured with immunoSEQ multiplex PCR; TCRdb has only the in-frame clones, and not every one. From that table come the V and J calls and clone size; the DNA was used to work out D and trimming. Among approximately 170,000 clones listed, roughly four fifths were seen once.

This chain connects TRBV9 to TRBJ2-7; 11 bases are shared with TRBD1. The specimen sequenced was peripheral blood. The TCR comes from a human donor in a cohort sampled during active COVID-19. CDR3 sequence: CASSGRTGGATEQYF. In nucleotides, the CDR3 is TGTGCCAGCAGCGGCCGGACAGGGGGCGCGACCGAGCAGTACTTC.